This T cell receptor (beta chain) comes out of a study of blood T cell repertoires in COVID-19. Study at large: There were acute and convalescent COVID-19 samples, and they came from the United States, Italy and Spain. The cDNA or gDNA used as material had been derived from T cells, B-cell-depleted T cells, or PBMCs.

Some clones are missing from TCRdb's copy, which holds only in-frame ones; the method was immunoSEQ multiplex PCR. This sample yields around 480,000 clones, of which roughly 87% are seen a single time; around 0.64% belongs to the top ten. Ages ranged from about 18 to 89 years, with residence in about 24 US areas. V gave up 5 bases and J gave up 8 bases; unmatched junction bases: 7. Germline lookup yields CDR1 LNHDA and CDR2 SQIVND (reference sequence). This CDR3 is built from 15 residues. The sequence derives from a woman aged 18 to 35 who had recovered from COVID-19. The chain links TRBV19 to TRBJ1-6; 9 bases match TRBD1. Sequenced sample: PBMCs or T cells enriched from blood (not recorded which). This CDR3 reads CASSVRDRADSPLHF. Here the CDR3 DNA reads TGTGCCAGTAGTGTCCGGGACAGGGCAGATTCACCCCTCCACTTT.